The clone carrying this T cell receptor beta chain was seen a handful of times. Its antigen is currently unknown. This sample was taken from a study of T cell repertoires in cytomegalovirus infection. Whole-study context: Both a matching HLA type and CMV infection were indicated by public TCR beta signatures. Points from the study as a whole: Dominating the ex vivo response were HLA-C-restricted CMV-specific TCR beta clonotypes. Carriers of CMV plus the relevant HLA were identified by cumulative public TCR beta family frequency.

TCRdb analysed the reads with MiXCR anew, one entry per CDR3 protein. This table has around 350,000 distinct CDR3 sequences, 18% appearing once. This CDR3 has 14 amino acids. Trimming removed 6 bases from V and 2 bases from J; junction bases left unmatched: 5. Germline V gene lookup returns CDR1 MNHEY and CDR2 SVGAGI. The sequencing sample was made of PBMCs. The receptor was derived from a human donor in good health (CMV status not recorded). Some clones in this sample may be carry-over from other donors' samples. The V and J genes are TRBV6-5 and TRBJ1-2; 8 bases line up with TRBD1. Here the CDR3 DNA reads TGTGCCAGCAGAACGGGGGACAGGAACTATGGCTACACCTTC. This translates into CASRTGDRNYGYTF.